A selection of T cell receptor beta chains follows, all from one sample in a study of naive and memory T cell subsets. TCRdb recomputed calls from the UMI-ligation and nested PCR reads with MiXCR, one row per CDR3 protein. The sample comprises 150,000 or so distinct CDR3 sequences, approximately 24% of which are singletons, and 0.11% rests with the top ten. Sequencing was carried out using naive CD4+ T cells from blood. The receptors stem from a human donor in good health. Each CDR3 is given with its conserved first and last residue. D genes are given only for firm matches. Clone size is not always given. Where it is, it says once, few, many or a class for expanded clones.

d_gene	j_gene	abundance	v_gene	CDR3aa	CDR3nt
TRBD2	TRBJ2-7	-	TRBV29-1	CSAGTSTYEQYF	TGCAGCGCAGGGACTAGCACCTACGAGCAGTACTTC
TRBD2	TRBJ2-1	-	TRBV7-9	CASSLPFRLAGAGEQFF	TGTGCCAGCAGCCTCCCCTTCAGACTAGCGGGAGCTGGAGAGCAGTTCTTC
-	TRBJ1-2	-	TRBV4-1	CASSLSGETYGYTF	TGCGCCAGCAGCCTTTCAGGGGAGACTTATGGCTACACCTTC
-	TRBJ2-5	-	TRBV12-3/TRBV12-4	CASSGWMSGETQYF	TGTGCCAGCAGTGGGTGGATGAGTGGAGAGACCCAGTACTTC
-	TRBJ2-6	few	TRBV28	CASSVTQSGAGANVLTF	TGTGCCAGCAGTGTAACCCAATCAGGGGCTGGGGCCAACGTCCTGACTTTC
-	TRBJ1-1	-	TRBV28	CASSLPDSNTEAFF	TGTGCCAGCAGTTTGCCCGACAGTAACACTGAAGCTTTCTTT
-	TRBJ1-3	-	TRBV6-5	CASSRGASGNTIYF	TGTGCCAGCAGTAGGGGCGCGTCTGGAAACACCATATATTTT
-	TRBJ1-2	few	TRBV28	CASSFWAGYTF	TGTGCCAGCAGTTTTTGGGCGGGCTACACCTTC
TRBD2	TRBJ2-7	-	TRBV14	CASSQAPPTLAGARDAQYF	TGTGCCAGCAGCCAAGCCCCGCCAACCCTAGCGGGAGCCCGTGACGCGCAGTACTTC
-	TRBJ1-6	few	TRBV5-1	CASSLTQGLSSNSPLHF	TGCGCCAGCAGCCTCACCCAGGGGTTGTCCTCCAATTCACCCCTCCACTTT